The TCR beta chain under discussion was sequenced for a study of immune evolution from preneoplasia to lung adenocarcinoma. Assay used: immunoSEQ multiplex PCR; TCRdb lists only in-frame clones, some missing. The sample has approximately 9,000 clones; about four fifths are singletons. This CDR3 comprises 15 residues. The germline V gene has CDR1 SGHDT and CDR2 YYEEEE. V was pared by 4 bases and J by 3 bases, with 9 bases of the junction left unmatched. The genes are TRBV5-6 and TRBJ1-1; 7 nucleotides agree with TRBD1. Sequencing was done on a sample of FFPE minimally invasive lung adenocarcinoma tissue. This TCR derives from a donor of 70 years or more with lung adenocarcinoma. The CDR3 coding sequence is TGTGCCAGCAGCAAAAAACACAGGGGACACACTGAAGCTTTCTTT. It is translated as CASSKKHRGHTEAFF.